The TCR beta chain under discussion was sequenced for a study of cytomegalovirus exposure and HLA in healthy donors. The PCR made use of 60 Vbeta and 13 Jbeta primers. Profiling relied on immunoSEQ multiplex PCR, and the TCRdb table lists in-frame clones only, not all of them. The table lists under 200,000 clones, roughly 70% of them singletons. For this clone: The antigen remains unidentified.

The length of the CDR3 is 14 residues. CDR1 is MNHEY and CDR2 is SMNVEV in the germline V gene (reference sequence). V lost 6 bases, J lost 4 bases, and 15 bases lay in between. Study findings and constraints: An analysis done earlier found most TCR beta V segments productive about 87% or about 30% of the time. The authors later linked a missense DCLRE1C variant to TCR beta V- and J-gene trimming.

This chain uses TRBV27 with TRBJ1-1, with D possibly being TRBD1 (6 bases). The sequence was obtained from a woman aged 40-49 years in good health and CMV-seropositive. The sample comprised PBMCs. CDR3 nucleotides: TGTGCCAGCAGCCCGGGGGGGGCGTTCACTGAAGCTTTCTTT. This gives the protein CASSPGGAFTEAFF.